One and the same sample provided the 24 T cell receptor beta chains below, sequenced in a study of T cells in Graves' hyperthyroidism and ophthalmopathy. Amplification yielded TCR beta CDR3 regions, with RNA transcripts as the source. HTBI primers were employed in a first-round RT-PCR of the TCR CDR3. Each CDR3 protein is one row after TCRdb ran MiXCR on the multiplex PCR reads. The sample lists 300,000 to 450,000 distinct CDR3 sequences, about 17% seen once, with about a third in the top ten. Sequenced sample: blood. These receptor sequences come from a woman aged 25-40 years with Graves' hyperthyroidism that later progressed to Graves' ophthalmopathy.

The chain uses TRBV3-1 and TRBJ1-2; no reliable D call. The CDR3 consists of 14 residues. Per the germline V gene, CDR1 is LGHDT and CDR2 is YNNKEL (reference sequence). V was cut by 3 bases and J by 6 bases, with 14 bases left in between. CDR3 loop: CASSQSGSRDGYTF. CDR3 coding DNA: TGTGCCAGCAGCCAGAGCGGGAGTCGCGATGGCTACACCTTC. The whole variable domain, remainder taken from reference TRBV3-1 and TRBJ1-2, is DTAVSQTPKYLVTQMGNDKSIKCEQNLGHDTMYWYKQDSKKFLKIMFSYNNKELIINETVPNRFSPKSPDKAHLNLHINSLELGDSAVYFCASSQSGSRDGYTFGSGTRLTVV.

This clonotype was counted ten times or more. The chain is built from TRBV12-3 or TRBV12-4 and TRBJ2-3; 12 nucleotides agree with TRBD2. CDR3 length: 17 amino acids. The ends lost 5 bases at V and 0 bases at J; junction bases unmatched: 6. Written as DNA, the CDR3 is TGTGCCAGCAGTAGCTCCGGACTAGCGGGGAGCACAGATACGCAGTATTTT. It yields the protein CASSSSGLAGSTDTQYF.

This clonotype was counted many times. The V call is TRBV7-2, the J call TRBJ2-3, with D perhaps TRBD2 (5 bases). This CDR3 spans 14 amino acids. Germline V gene sequence: CDR1 SGHTA, CDR2 FQGNSA. With 4 bases removed from V and 2 bases from J, the gap between germline ends came to 10 bases. CDR3 amino acids: CASSSPGDTDTQYF. DNA of the CDR3: TGTGCCAGCAGCTCCCCCGGGGACACAGATACGCAGTATTTT.

This chain uses TRBV6-1 with TRBJ1-2; D call uncertain. This CDR3 spans 13 amino acids. CDR1 is MNHNS and CDR2 is SASEGT in the germline V gene. V was pared by 10 bases and J by 0 bases, with 12 bases between. CDR3 nucleotides: TGTGCCACTGGGCCCACAGCTAACTATGGCTACACCTTC. This translates into CATGPTANYGYTF.

In this sample, this clonotype turned up many times. J is TRBJ2-2 and V is TRBV2; D is perhaps TRBD2 (6 bases). Germline V gives CDR1 SNHLY, CDR2 FYNNEI. The CDR3 runs to 15 residues. The ends were cut back, 3 bases at V and 6 bases at J, with 14 bases in the middle. The CDR3 DNA reads TGTGCCAGCAGTGAGGGCCCGCGGGAATCCGGGGAGCTGTTTTTT. Its translation is CASSEGPRESGELFF.

This clonotype was seen a handful of times. The CDR3 protein is CASSGRGTPRSEQFF. The CDR3, as DNA: TGTGCCAGCAGCGGACGCGGGACTCCTAGGAGTGAGCAGTTCTTC. The chain combines TRBV28 with TRBJ2-1; D may be TRBD2 (6 bases). CDR3 length equals 15 residues. With 6 bases removed from V and 9 bases from J, the gap between germline ends came to 21 bases. Germline loops: CDR1 MDHEN, CDR2 SYDVKM. Looking up the rest from reference TRBV28 and TRBJ2-1 gives the full variable domain: DVKVTQSSRYLVKRTGEKVFLECVQDMDHENMFWYRQDPGLGLRLIYFSYDVKMKEKGDIPEGYSVSREKKERFSLILESASTNQTSMYLCASSGRGTPRSEQFFGPGTRLTVL.

The sample holds a few counts of this clonotype. The chain carries TRBV3-1 and TRBJ1-3; D remains ambiguous. This CDR3 contains 15 residues. CDR1 LGHDT and CDR2 YNNKEL come from the germline V gene (reference sequence). Deletions cut 1 base from V and 2 bases from J, with 9 bases between. CDR3 loop: CASSQGTGTGNTIYF. The CDR3 DNA reads TGTGCCAGCAGCCAAGGTACGGGAACTGGAAACACCATATATTTT.

This clonotype was recorded many times. The V gene is TRBV28, the J gene TRBJ2-2; D is unclear. Germline V lookup: CDR1 MDHEN, CDR2 SYDVKM. V was trimmed by 5 bases and J by 5 bases, leaving 15 bases between them. The CDR3 length is 15 residues. The CDR3 DNA reads TGTGCCAGCAGTCCTCCCGGCCCTCCTACCGGGGAGCTGTTTTTT. This translates into CASSPPGPPTGELFF.

Many counts were recorded for this clonotype. The chain uses TRBV10-3 and TRBJ1-1; D gene ambiguous. Germline V gives CDR1 ENHRY, CDR2 SYGVKD. Trimming cost V 6 bases and J 1 base, with 9 bases left between them. The CDR3 runs to 13 residues. CDR3 sequence (DNA): TGTGCCATCAGCGACCCACAGAACACTGAAGCTTTCTTT. Its protein is CAISDPQNTEAFF.

This clonotype was recorded many times. V and J are TRBV20-1 and TRBJ2-7; D may be TRBD1 (7 bases). This CDR3 is 14 amino acids long. Per germline, CDR1 DFQATT and CDR2 SNEGSKA (reference sequence). The ends were cut back, 3 bases at V and 5 bases at J, with 17 bases in the middle. The CDR3 DNA follows: TGCAGTGCTAGGCGGAGACAGGGAGGCAACGAGCAGTACTTC. It specifies CSARRRQGGNEQYF.

This clonotype occurred many times. Germline and junction disagree at one end, which may indicate a read error. The rearrangement uses TRBV29-1 and TRBJ2-1; 9 bases align to TRBD2. This CDR3 spans 14 amino acids. Germline V gives CDR1 SQVTM, CDR2 ANQGSEA. CDR3 residues: CSVEAGGYFNEQFF. The CDR3 DNA follows: TGCAGCGTCGAAGCGGGAGGCTACTTCAATGAGCAGTTCTTC.

This clonotype was observed a handful of times. The chain employs TRBV7-2 and TRBJ2-5, with 10 bases lining up with TRBD1. Trimming took 2 bases from V and 8 from J; bases not matched to a gene: 14. The CDR3 runs 17 residues. Per germline, CDR1 SGHTA and CDR2 FQGNSA. The CDR3 DNA follows: TGTGCCAGCAGCTTAATGGGGGACAGGGGACCCGCAGGAACCCAGTACTTC. Translating gives CASSLMGDRGPAGTQYF.

In this sample, this clonotype turned up a few times. The CDR3: CASSLAPGQQETQYF. In DNA, the CDR3 is TGCGCCAGCAGCTTGGCCCCGGGACAGCAAGAGACCCAGTACTTC. The V call is TRBV5-1, the J call TRBJ2-5; 7 bases match TRBD1. Germline lookup yields CDR1 SGHRS and CDR2 YFSETQ. The V segment lost 0 bases and the J segment 2 bases; nucleotides outside the gene matches: 4. CDR3 length: 15 amino acids.

This clonotype came up a few times. V and J are TRBV7-2 and TRBJ2-7; D is uncertain. The V end was cut by 2 bases, the J end by 3 bases, with 20 bases between. Germline V gene sequence: CDR1 SGHTA, CDR2 FQGNSA. This CDR3 has 17 residues. In DNA form, the CDR3 reads TGTGCCAGCAGCTTAACCATACCACTCCCAACCTACTACGAGCAGTACTTC. It is translated as CASSLTIPLPTYYEQYF.

This clonotype was counted many times. The rearrangement joins TRBV9 to TRBJ2-5; D possibly corresponds to TRBD2 (7 bases). The CDR3 is made up of 15 amino acids. V lost 4 bases and J 6 bases, leaving 19 bases between the germline ends. The V gene's germline CDR1 is SGDLS and CDR2 YYNGEE. As DNA, the CDR3 is TGTGCCAGCAGCCACCTAGGGGGGGAAGGGCAGACCCAGTACTTC. Residues: CASSHLGGEGQTQYF.

The table lists this clonotype with many counts. The CDR3 DNA sequence: TGTGCCAGTAGTATGGAGACGCTTTCACCCCTCCACTTT. It specifies CASSMETLSPLHF. The gene calls are TRBV19 and TRBJ1-6; D unclear. This CDR3 has 13 amino acids. Per the germline V gene, CDR1 is LNHDA and CDR2 is SQIVND (reference sequence). With 3 bases removed from V and 9 bases from J, the gap between germline ends came to 9 bases.

This clonotype has a count of ten or more. This chain uses TRBV6-1 with TRBJ1-1, with TRBD1 matching 7 bases. Looked up from germline, CDR1 is MNHNS and CDR2 is SASEGT. This CDR3 contains 15 residues. Trimming took 0 bases from V and 0 from J; bases not matched to a gene: 1. The CDR3 sequence is CASSEAGQLNTEAFF. CDR3 nucleotides: TGTGCCAGCAGTGAAGCGGGACAGTTGAACACTGAAGCTTTCTTT.

This clonotype was seen ten or more times. CDR3 amino acids: CASSTLNHDSSDTQYF. In DNA form, the CDR3 reads TGCGCCAGCAGCACCCTGAACCACGACAGTTCTGATACGCAGTATTTT. The J gene is TRBJ2-3, the V gene TRBV5-1; the D gene is possibly TRBD1 (5 bases). The CDR3 loop spans 16 amino acids. V was pared by 4 bases and J by 6 bases, with 21 bases between. Per the germline V gene, CDR1 is SGHRS and CDR2 is YFSETQ.

This clonotype was counted many times. The chain uses TRBV28 and TRBJ1-5; the D gene is possibly TRBD1 (5 bases). Trimming stripped 3 bases from V and 2 bases from J, with 8 bases between. Germline V gene data show CDR1 as MDHEN and CDR2 as SYDVKM. This CDR3 is 14 amino acids long. CDR3 coding DNA: TGTGCCAGCAGTTTGCAGGGAGGCAATCAGCCCCAGCATTTT. It translates to CASSLQGGNQPQHF.

This clonotype was recorded at least ten times. This chain connects TRBV18 to TRBJ2-5, with unresolved D. The CDR3 covers 15 residues. The germline V gene encodes CDR1 KGHSH and CDR2 LQKENI. V was cut by 3 bases and J by 3 bases, with 14 bases left in between. The chain's CDR3 is CASSPATPREETQYF. CDR3 nucleotide sequence: TGTGCCAGCTCACCCGCGACACCCCGAGAAGAGACCCAGTACTTC.

This clonotype was observed at least ten times. This CDR3 is CASRERGYNEQFF. CDR3 bases: TGTGCCAGCAGGGAGAGGGGTTACAATGAGCAGTTCTTC. The chain joins TRBV3-1 to TRBJ2-1; either TRBD1 or TRBD2 may supply D (5 bases each). V was clipped by 6 bases and J by 4 bases, with 10 bases between them. Germline CDR1 and CDR2: LGHDT and YNNKEL (reference sequence). This CDR3 has 13 amino acids.

This clonotype has ten or more counts. The chain couples TRBV27 to TRBJ2-7; 16 bases line up with TRBD2. The V gene's germline CDR1 is MNHEY and CDR2 SMNVEV (reference sequence). CDR3 length: 15 residues. J lost 7 bases, V lost 1 base, and 1 base had no gene match. In DNA, the CDR3 is TGTGCCAGCAGTTTATTGGGACTAGCGGGAGGGGAGCAGTACTTC. It is translated as CASSLLGLAGGEQYF.

As regards this clonotype: Germline and junction disagree at one end, which may indicate a read error. The rearrangement joins TRBV2 to TRBJ2-3; D call uncertain. The CDR3 runs to 8 residues. Germline assignment: CDR1 SNHLY and CDR2 FYNNEI. CDR3 sequence reads: CASSERDF. The DNA for the CDR3 is TGTGCCAGCAGTGAAAGGGATTTT.

This clonotype was found many times. The chain recombines TRBV30 with TRBJ2-7, with 9 bases fitting TRBD2. This CDR3 region has 15 residues. The germline CDR1 and CDR2 sequences are GTSNPN and SVGIG (reference sequence). The V and J ends lost 0 bases and 4 bases, in that order; junction bases with no gene match: 7. The CDR3 loop is CAWSVGSGRMYEQYF. In DNA form, the CDR3 reads TGTGCCTGGAGTGTAGGTAGCGGGAGAATGTACGAGCAGTACTTC.